This T cell receptor beta chain was sequenced in a study of CD8 T cells in ankylosing spondylitis listed by TCRdb under 2017. For the study in its entirety: T cell receptor beta repertoires were profiled in healthy donors and ankylosing spondylitis patients so that disease-linked TCR variants could be found. Peripheral blood samples were taken, and synovial fluid was additionally collected from ankylosing spondylitis patients. The full study cohort was made up of 25 to 30 ankylosing spondylitis patients and 108 healthy donors.

About this clonotype: There is no known antigen for this receptor. One base away there is no much larger clone; base qualities are not given.

The run used an Illumina HiSeq 2500. Quantitative 5'-RACE with molecular barcodes was used to prepare TCR beta libraries. For the original study's pipeline: Disease-linked TCR variants were identified with a new computational method built on a probabilistic model of VDJ rearrangement. In TCRdb, the public reads were trimmed at Q25 with fastp and aligned with MiXCR, with productive beta chains retained. Rows are combined by CDR3 protein, so each entry shows the most common genes and DNA. TCRdb's processing, not the authors' own work, is the source of the V and J calls. Here the sample has 150,000 to 200,000 distinct CDR3 sequences; around 10% occur a single time. The top ten clones comprise 25% to 30% of the sample. What the authors observed across the whole study: The disease-linked clones were reported as significantly enriched in matched synovial fluid samples from ankylosing spondylitis patients. Blood from ankylosing spondylitis patients appeared to be characterized by a TCR beta motif made up of under ten highly homologous amino acid variants. Some of the motif variants had been reported before in the synovial fluid and blood of reactive arthritis patients, a finding that suggests common disease-initiation mechanisms. A CD8+ phenotype was shown by the disease-linked clones, which were found at relatively low frequencies in peripheral blood.

Inclusive of the bounding cysteine and phenylalanine, the CDR3 is 16 residues long. The retained sequence is limited to the CDR3, 48 bases, with the frame set at the first base. CDR1 and CDR2 are drawn from the germline V gene: KGHDR, SFDVKD. V gives up 0 bases and J gives up 3 bases, and the segment between their germline ends measures 10 bases. The rearranged chain carries TRBV24-1 and TRBJ2-2; the D gene is perhaps TRBD1, on 5 matching bases. This TCR was recovered from a male donor with ankylosing spondylitis or in good health (not recorded which). What was sequenced was blood, either unsorted or a sorted T cell fraction (not recorded which). The DNA sequence is TGTGCCACCAGTGATTTGCGGTCAGGGTACACCGGGGAGCTGTTTTTT. It translates to CATSDLRSGYTGELFF.